These T cell receptor beta chains were read from a single sample in a study of somatic mutations in cytotoxic T cells in rheumatoid arthritis. Only in-frame clones appear in the TCRdb table, and some are missing; sequencing was by immunoSEQ multiplex PCR. The sample consists of 15,000 to 20,000 clones, about 70% of them appearing once. Sequenced material: CD8+ T cells sorted from blood. These receptors were obtained from an older woman in good health. CDR3s include the opening cysteine and the closing phenylalanine or tryptophan. The D gene is left open where the match is weak. Not all rows give a size; the values are once, few, many and, for expanded clones, a class.

V	J	size	D	length	DNA	CDR3
TRBV10-3	TRBJ1-1	NA	NA	11	TGTGCCGTAGACAGCCCGTCGGGGGCTTTCTTT	CAVDSPSGAFF
TRBV4-1	TRBJ1-5	NA	NA	13	TGCGCCAGCAGCCAAGCGAGAAATCGGCCCCAGCATTTT	CASSQARNRPQHF
TRBV7-8	TRBJ2-2	NA	NA	14	TGTGCCAGCAGCTTAGCCGGTGACACCGGGGAGCTGTTTTTT	CASSLAGDTGELFF
TRBV10-1	TRBJ2-3	NA	NA	16	TGCGCCAGCAGTGAACAGCCCCTTCTCCCCGCAGATACGCAGTATTTT	CASSEQPLLPADTQYF
TRBV2	TRBJ1-1	NA	NA	11	TGTGCCAGCCGTGGATTACAGGGAATCGTCTTT	CASRGLQGIVF
TRBV4-1	TRBJ1-2	NA	NA	13	TGCGCCAGCAGCCAAGAAAGTAACTATGGCTACACCTTC	CASSQESNYGYTF
TRBV5-6	TRBJ1-1	NA	NA	14	TGTGCCAGCAGCTTGGCCGGGGGGAACACTGAAGCTTTCTTT	CASSLAGGNTEAFF
TRBV27	TRBJ2-1	NA	NA	14	TGTGCCAGCAGTCCCTTCTTCTCCTACAATGAGCAGTTCTTC	CASSPFFSYNEQFF
TRBV7-2	TRBJ1-5	NA	NA	16	TGTGCCAGCAGCTTAATGGCGGGGTATAGCAATCAGCCCCAGCATTTT	CASSLMAGYSNQPQHF
TRBV9	TRBJ1-2	NA	TRBD1	17	TGTGCCAGCAGCTCCCCCCTGGGACAGGGGAATAACTATGGCTACACCTTC	CASSSPLGQGNNYGYTF
TRBV7-2	TRBJ2-1	NA	NA	14	TGTGCCAGCAGCTTATCCGGCCATTACAATGAGCAGTTCTTC	CASSLSGHYNEQFF
TRBV6-1	TRBJ1-1	NA	NA	14	TGTGCCAGCAGTGAAGACAGAATGAACACTGAAGCTTTCTTT	CASSEDRMNTEAFF
TRBV29-1	TRBJ2-2	once	NA	13	TGCAGCGTCGCGGCAGGGTACACCGGGGAGCTGTTTTTT	CSVAAGYTGELFF
TRBV4-1	TRBJ2-1	NA	NA	18	TGCGCCAGCAGCCGCATCCTATGGGGGGGCTCAGACCGCAATGAGCAGTTCTTC	CASSRILWGGSDRNEQFF
TRBV5-1	TRBJ1-1	NA	TRBD1	17	TGCGCCAGCAGCACTTACTTGGACAGGGCCCTGAACACTGAAGCTTTCTTT	CASSTYLDRALNTEAFF
TRBV9	TRBJ1-2	NA	NA	11	TGTGCCAGCCATAAAGGGCTTGGCTACACCTTC	CASHKGLGYTF
TRBV13	TRBJ2-3	NA	TRBD2	15	TGTGCCAGCCGGCTCGGACTAGCGGGAGTTGATACGCAGTATTTT	CASRLGLAGVDTQYF
TRBV11-2	TRBJ1-1	few	TRBD1	14	TGTGCCAGCAGCGGACAGGGCCCGAACACTGAAGCTTTCTTT	CASSGQGPNTEAFF
TRBV7-8	TRBJ2-3	NA	NA	14	TGTGCCAGCAGCTCGGGGGTGGGGACAGATACGCAGTATTTT	CASSSGVGTDTQYF
TRBV4-1	TRBJ2-1	once	NA	12	TGCGCCAGCAGCCAAGGAGGGAATGAGCAGTTCTTC	CASSQGGNEQFF
TRBV7-8	TRBJ1-1	NA	NA	17	TGTGCCAGCAGCCCCGGGACTTGGGGGAGCGGTAACACTGAAGCTTTCTTT	CASSPGTWGSGNTEAFF
TRBV7-9	TRBJ1-1	few	TRBD1	13	TGTGCCAGCAATGGACAGGAGGGCACTGAAGCTTTCTTT	CASNGQEGTEAFF